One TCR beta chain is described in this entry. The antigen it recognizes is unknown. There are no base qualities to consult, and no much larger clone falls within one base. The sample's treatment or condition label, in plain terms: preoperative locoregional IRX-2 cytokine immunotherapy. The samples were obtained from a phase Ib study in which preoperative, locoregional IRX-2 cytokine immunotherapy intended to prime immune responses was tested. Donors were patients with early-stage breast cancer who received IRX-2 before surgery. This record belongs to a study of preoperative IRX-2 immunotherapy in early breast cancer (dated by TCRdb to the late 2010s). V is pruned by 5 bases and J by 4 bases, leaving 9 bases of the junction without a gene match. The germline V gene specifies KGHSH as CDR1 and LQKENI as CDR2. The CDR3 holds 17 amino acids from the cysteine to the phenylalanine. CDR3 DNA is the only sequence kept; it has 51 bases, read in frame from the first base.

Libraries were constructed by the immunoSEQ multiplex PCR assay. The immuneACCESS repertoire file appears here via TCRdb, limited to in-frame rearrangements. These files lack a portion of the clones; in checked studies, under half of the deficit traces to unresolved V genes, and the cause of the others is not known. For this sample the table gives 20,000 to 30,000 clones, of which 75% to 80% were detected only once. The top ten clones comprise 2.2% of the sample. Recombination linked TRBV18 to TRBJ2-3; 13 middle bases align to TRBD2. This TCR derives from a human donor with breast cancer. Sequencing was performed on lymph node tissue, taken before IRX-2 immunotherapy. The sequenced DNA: TGTGCCAGCTCAACCCGGACTAGCGGGGGTTCGGCAGATACGCAGTATTTT. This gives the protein CASSTRTSGGSADTQYF. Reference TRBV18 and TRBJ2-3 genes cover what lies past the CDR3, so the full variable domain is NAGVMQNPRHLVRRRGQEARLRCSPMKGHSHVYWYRQLPEEGLKFMVYLQKENIIDESGMPKERFSAEFPKEGPSILRIQQVVRGDSAAYFCASSTRTSGGSADTQYFGPGTRLTVL.